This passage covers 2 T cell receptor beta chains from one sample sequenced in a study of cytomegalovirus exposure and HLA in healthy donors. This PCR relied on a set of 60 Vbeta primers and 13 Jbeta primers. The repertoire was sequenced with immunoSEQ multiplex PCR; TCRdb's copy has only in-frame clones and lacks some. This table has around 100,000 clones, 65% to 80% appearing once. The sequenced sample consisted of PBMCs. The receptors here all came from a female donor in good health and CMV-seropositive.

The CDR3 spells CAISSSGRGLDTQYF. As DNA, the CDR3 is TGTGCCATCAGTTCTAGCGGGAGGGGATTAGATACGCAGTATTTT. This rearrangement joins TRBV10-3 to TRBJ2-3; 12 positions agree with TRBD2. The CDR3 has 15 residues. Germline V gene sequence: CDR1 ENHRY, CDR2 SYGVKD. With 5 bases clipped from V and 5 bases from J, the junction kept 5 bases outside the gene matches.

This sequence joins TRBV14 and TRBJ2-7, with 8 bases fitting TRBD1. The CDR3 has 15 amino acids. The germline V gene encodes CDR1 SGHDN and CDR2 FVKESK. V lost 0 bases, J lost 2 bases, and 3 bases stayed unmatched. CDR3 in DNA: TGTGCCAGCAGCCAAGATTGGACAGGGCCCTACGAGCAGTACTTC. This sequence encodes CASSQDWTGPYEQYF.